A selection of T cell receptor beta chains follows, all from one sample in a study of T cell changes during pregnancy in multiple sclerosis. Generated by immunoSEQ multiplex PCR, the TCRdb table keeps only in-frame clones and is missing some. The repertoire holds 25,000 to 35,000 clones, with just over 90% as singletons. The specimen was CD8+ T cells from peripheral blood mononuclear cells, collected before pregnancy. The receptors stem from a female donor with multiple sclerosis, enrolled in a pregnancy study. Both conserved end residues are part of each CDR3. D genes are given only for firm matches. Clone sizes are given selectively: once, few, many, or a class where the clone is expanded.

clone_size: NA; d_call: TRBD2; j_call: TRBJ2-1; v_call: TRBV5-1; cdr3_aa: CASSFPPTSGRVDSYNEQFF; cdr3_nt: TGCGCCAGCAGCTTTCCACCGACTAGCGGGAGGGTCGACTCCTACAATGAGCAGTTCTTC
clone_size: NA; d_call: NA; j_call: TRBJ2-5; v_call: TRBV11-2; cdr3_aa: CASSLVIDSGGRQETQYF; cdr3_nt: TGTGCCAGCAGCTTAGTGATTGATAGCGGAGGCCGCCAAGAGACCCAGTACTTC
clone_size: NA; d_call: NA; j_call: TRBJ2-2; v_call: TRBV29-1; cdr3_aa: CSVRLANTGELFF; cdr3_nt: TGCAGCGTTCGGCTAGCTAATACCGGGGAGCTGTTTTTT
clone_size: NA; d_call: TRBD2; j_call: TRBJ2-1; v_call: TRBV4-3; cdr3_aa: CASSQDKWLAAEQFF; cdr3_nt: TGCGCCAGCAGCCAAGATAAGTGGCTAGCGGCCGAGCAGTTCTTC
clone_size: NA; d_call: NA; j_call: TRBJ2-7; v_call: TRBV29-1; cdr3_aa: CSVEGTSEPYEQYF; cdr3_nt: TGCAGCGTTGAAGGCACAAGTGAACCCTACGAGCAGTACTTC
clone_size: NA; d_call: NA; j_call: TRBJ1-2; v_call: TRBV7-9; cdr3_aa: CASRDGVDYGYTF; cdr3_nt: TGTGCCAGCAGGGACGGGGTGGACTATGGCTACACCTTC
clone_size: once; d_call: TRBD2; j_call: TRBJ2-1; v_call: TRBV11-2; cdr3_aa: CASSSTSGLSYNEQFF; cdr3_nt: TGTGCCAGCAGCTCGACTAGCGGCTTATCCTACAATGAGCAGTTCTTC
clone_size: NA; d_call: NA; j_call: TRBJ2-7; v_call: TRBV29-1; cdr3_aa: CSVSLASYEQYF; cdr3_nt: TGCAGCGTTTCTCTAGCGAGCTACGAGCAGTACTTC
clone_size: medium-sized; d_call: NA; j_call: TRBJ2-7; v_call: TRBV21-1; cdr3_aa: CASSKRDTYEQYF; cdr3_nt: TGTGCCAGCAGCAAAAGGGACACCTACGAGCAGTACTTC
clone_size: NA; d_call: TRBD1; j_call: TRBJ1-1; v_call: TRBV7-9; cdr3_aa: CASQQGVTEAFF; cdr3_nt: TGTGCCAGCCAACAGGGGGTCACTGAAGCTTTCTTT
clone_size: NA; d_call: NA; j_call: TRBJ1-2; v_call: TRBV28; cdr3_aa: CASSPDSSNYGYTF; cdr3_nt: TGTGCCAGCAGTCCCGACAGTTCTAACTATGGCTACACCTTC
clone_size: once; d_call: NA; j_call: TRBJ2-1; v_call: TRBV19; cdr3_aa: CASSIEGREAYNEQFF; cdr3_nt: TGTGCCAGTAGTATTGAGGGCAGAGAAGCCTACAATGAGCAGTTCTTC
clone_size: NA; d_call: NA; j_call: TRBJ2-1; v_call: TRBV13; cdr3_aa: CASTFRPPNEQFF; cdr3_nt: TGTGCCAGCACCTTCAGGCCTCCCAATGAGCAGTTCTTC
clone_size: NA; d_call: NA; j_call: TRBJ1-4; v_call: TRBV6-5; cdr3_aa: CASSHSQGLNEKLFF; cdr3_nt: TGTGCCAGCAGCCACTCACAGGGTCTTAATGAAAAACTGTTTTTT
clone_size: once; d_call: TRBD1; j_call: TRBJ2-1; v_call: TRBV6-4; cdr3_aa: CASSETGTGNYNEQFF; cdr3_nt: TGTGCCAGCAGTGAAACCGGGACAGGGAACTACAATGAGCAGTTCTTC
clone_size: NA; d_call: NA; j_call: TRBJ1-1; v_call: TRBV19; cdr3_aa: CATWQGEAFF; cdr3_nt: TGTGCCACTTGGCAGGGAGAAGCTTTCTTT
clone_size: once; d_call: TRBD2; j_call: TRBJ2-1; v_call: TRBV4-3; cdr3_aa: CASSRGLDGVNEQFF; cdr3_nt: TGCGCCAGCAGCCGGGGACTAGATGGGGTCAATGAGCAGTTCTTC
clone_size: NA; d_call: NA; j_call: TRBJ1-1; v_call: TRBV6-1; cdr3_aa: CASSGQGNTEAFF; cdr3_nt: TGTGCCAGCAGTGGTCAGGGGAACACTGAAGCTTTCTTT
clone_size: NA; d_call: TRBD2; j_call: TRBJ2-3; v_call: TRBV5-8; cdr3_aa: CASSLAVLAGDDTDTQYF; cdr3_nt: TGTGCCAGCAGCTTGGCCGTGCTAGCGGGAGACGACACAGATACGCAGTATTTT
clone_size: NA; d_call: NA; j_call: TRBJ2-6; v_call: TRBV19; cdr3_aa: CASSFGSSLSGANVLTF; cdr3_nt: TGTGCCAGTAGTTTCGGGTCGTCTCTCTCTGGGGCCAACGTCCTGACTTTC
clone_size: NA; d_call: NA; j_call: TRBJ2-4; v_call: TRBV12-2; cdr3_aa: CASRLAHGWWDSEGKNIQYF; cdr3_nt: TGTGCAAGTCGCTTAGCGCACGGATGGTGGGACAGTGAGGGGAAAAACATTCAGTACTTC
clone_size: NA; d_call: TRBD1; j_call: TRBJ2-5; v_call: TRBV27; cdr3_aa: CASRLLGQTQETQYF; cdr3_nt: TGTGCCAGCAGATTGTTGGGACAGACCCAAGAGACCCAGTACTTC
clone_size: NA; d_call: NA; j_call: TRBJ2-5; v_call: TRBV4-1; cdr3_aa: CASSQEPGSQYF; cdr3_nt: TGCGCCAGCAGCCAAGAACCCGGGTCCCAGTACTTC
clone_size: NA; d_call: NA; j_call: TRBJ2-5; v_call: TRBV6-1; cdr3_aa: CASSEAFETQYF; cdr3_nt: TGTGCCAGCAGTGAAGCCTTCGAGACCCAGTACTTC
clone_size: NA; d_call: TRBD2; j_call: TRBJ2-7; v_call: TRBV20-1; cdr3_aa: CSAWTSDEQYF; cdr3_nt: TGCAGTGCTTGGACTAGCGACGAGCAGTACTTC
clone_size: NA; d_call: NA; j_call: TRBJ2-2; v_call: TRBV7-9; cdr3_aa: CASSFPMRNTGELFF; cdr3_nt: TGTGCCAGCAGCTTCCCTATGAGGAACACCGGGGAGCTGTTTTTT
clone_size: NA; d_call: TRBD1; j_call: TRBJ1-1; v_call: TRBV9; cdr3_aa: CASSPPNGQGLNTEAFF; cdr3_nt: TGTGCCAGCAGCCCTCCGAATGGACAGGGATTAAACACTGAAGCTTTCTTT
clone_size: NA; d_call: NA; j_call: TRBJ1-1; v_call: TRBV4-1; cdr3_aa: CASSQTGTHAFF; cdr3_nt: TGCGCCAGCAGCCAAACCGGGACACATGCTTTCTTT
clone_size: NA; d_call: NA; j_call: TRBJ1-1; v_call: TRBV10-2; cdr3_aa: CASSEGAQWTEAFF; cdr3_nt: TGCGCCAGCAGTGAGGGGGCGCAGTGGACTGAAGCTTTCTTT
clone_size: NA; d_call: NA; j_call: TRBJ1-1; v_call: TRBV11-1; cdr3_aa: CASSPLGGEAFF; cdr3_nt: TGTGCCAGCAGCCCGCTCGGCGGTGAAGCTTTCTTT
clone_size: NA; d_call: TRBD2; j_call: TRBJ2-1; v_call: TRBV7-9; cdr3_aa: CASSSPGTSGIYEQFF; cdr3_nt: TGTGCCAGCAGCTCACCCGGGACTAGCGGGATCTATGAGCAGTTCTTC
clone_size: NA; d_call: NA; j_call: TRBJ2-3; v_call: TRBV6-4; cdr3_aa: CASSWRAGTDTQYF; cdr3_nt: TGTGCCAGCAGTTGGCGGGCCGGTACAGATACGCAGTATTTT
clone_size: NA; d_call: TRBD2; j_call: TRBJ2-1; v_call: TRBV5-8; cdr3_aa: CASRPRLAGGPEQFF; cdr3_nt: TGTGCCAGCAGGCCTAGACTAGCGGGAGGGCCTGAGCAGTTCTTC
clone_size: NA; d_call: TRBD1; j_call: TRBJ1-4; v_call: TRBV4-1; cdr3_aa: CASSQEGDRGKKLFF; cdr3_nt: TGCGCCAGCAGCCAAGAGGGGGACAGGGGTAAAAAACTGTTTTTT
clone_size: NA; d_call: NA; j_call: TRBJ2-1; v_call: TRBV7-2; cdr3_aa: CASSQDLSGGVVEQFF; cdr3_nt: TGTGCCAGCAGCCAAGATCTGAGCGGAGGGGTAGTTGAGCAGTTCTTC
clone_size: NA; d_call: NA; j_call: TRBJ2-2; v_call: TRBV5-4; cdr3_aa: CASSLRTANTGELFF; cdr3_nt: TGTGCCAGCAGCTTACGAACAGCCAACACCGGGGAGCTGTTTTTT
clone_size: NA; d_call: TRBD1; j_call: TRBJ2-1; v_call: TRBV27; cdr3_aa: CASSQSRARTGVYNEQFF; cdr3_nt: TGTGCCAGCAGTCAGAGTCGCGCGCGGACAGGGGTATACAATGAGCAGTTCTTC
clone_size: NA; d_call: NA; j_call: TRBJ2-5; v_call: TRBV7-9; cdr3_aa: CASGDINQETQYF; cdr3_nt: TGTGCCAGCGGTGACATAAACCAAGAGACCCAGTACTTC
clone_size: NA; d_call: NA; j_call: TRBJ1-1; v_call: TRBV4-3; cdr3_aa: CASSQFDRNTEAFF; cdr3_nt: TGCGCCAGCAGCCAATTCGACAGAAACACTGAAGCTTTCTTT
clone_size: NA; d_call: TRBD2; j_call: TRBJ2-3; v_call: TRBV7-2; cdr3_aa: CASSLVGGSTDTQYF; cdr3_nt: TGTGCCAGCAGCCTGGTGGGAGGGAGCACAGATACGCAGTATTTT
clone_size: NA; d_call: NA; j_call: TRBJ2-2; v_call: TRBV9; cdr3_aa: CASSVFAVANTGELFF; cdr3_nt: TGTGCCAGCAGCGTATTTGCGGTCGCGAACACCGGGGAGCTGTTTTTT
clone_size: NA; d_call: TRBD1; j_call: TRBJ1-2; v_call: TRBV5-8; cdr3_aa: CASSFQGANYGYTF; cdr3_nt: TGTGCCAGCAGCTTCCAGGGGGCTAACTATGGCTACACCTTC
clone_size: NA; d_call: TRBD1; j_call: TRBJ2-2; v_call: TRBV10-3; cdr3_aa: CAIRKTGGDTGELFF; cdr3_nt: TGTGCCATCAGAAAGACAGGGGGCGACACCGGGGAGCTGTTTTTT
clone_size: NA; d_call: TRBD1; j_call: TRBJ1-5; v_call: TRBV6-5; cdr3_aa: CASTGGQGASQPQHF; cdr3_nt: TGTGCCAGCACGGGGGGCCAGGGGGCCTCTCAGCCCCAGCATTTT
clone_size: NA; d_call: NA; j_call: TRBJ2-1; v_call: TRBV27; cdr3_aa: CASTTSNEADYNEQFF; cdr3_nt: TGTGCCAGCACCACCTCAAACGAGGCTGACTACAATGAGCAGTTCTTC
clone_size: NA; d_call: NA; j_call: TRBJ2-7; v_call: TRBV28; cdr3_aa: CASTGGYEQYF; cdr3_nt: TGTGCCAGCACCGGCGGCTACGAGCAGTACTTC
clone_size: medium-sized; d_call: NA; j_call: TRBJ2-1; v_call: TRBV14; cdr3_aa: CASSHLRNEQFF; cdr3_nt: TGTGCCAGCAGCCATCTGAGGAATGAGCAGTTCTTC
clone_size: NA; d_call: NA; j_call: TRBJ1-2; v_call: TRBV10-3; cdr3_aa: CAISESDSHGYTF; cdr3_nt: TGTGCCATCAGTGAGTCGGACAGCCATGGCTACACCTTC